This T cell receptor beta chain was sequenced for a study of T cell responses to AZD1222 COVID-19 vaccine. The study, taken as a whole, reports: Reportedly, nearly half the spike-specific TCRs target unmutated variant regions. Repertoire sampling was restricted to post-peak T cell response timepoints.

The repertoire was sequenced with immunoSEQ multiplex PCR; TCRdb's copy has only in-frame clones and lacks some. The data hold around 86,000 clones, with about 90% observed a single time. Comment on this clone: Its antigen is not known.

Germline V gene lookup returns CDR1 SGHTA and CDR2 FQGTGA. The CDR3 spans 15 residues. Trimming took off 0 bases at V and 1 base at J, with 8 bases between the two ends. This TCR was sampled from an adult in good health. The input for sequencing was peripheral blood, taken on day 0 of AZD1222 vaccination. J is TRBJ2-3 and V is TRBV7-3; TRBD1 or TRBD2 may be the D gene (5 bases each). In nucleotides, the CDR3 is TGTGCCAGCAGCTTAACCCTGGGGGGCACAGATACGCAGTATTTT. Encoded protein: CASSLTLGGTDTQYF.